Sequencing of this T cell receptor (beta chain) was carried out in a study of spatial heterogeneity in lung cancer. Whole-study context: Alpha-chain sequences were detected in numbers that were consistently lower than beta-chain sequences. Regarding the study as a whole: Mutation tallies in tumors tracked expanded intratumoral alpha and beta TCR counts.

In its sample, this clonotype ranks as medium-sized. Its antigen is not known. Stated time point: sample taken at primary tumor resection. Unsorted samples of tumor, nontumor lung or frozen PBMC had their whole RNA sequenced. The germline V gene has CDR1 KGHSH and CDR2 LQKENI. The V and J ends lost 3 bases and 0 bases respectively, with 8 bases between them. CDR3 size: 14 residues. TCRdb independently ran MiXCR on the 5' RACE reads; one entry per CDR3 protein. The repertoire includes under 20,000 distinct CDR3 sequences, approximately 6.5% of them detected once, and roughly 19% sits in the top ten. The TCR sequence derives from a female donor with early-stage non-small cell lung cancer. The rearrangement uses TRBV18 and TRBJ1-1; possible D gene TRBD1, 5 bases. The material sequenced was lung tumor tissue, taken at surgery. For the CDR3, the DNA is TGTGCCAGCTCACCGGACACTTTGAACACTGAAGCTTTCTTT. It yields the protein CASSPDTLNTEAFF.